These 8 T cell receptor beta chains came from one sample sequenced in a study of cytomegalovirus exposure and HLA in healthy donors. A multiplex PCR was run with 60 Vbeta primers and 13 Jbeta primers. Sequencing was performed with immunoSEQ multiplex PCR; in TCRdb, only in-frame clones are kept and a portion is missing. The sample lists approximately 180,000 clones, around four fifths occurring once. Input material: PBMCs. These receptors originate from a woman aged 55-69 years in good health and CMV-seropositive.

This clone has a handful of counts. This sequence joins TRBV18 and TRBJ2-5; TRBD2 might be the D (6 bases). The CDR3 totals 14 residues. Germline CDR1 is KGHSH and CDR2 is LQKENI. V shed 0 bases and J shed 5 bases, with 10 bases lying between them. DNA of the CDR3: TGTGCCAGCTCACCACCCGGGGGTCTGGAGACCCAGTACTTC. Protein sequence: CASSPPGGLETQYF. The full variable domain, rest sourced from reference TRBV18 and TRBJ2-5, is NAGVMQNPRHLVRRRGQEARLRCSPMKGHSHVYWYRQLPEEGLKFMVYLQKENIIDESGMPKERFSAEFPKEGPSILRIQQVVRGDSAAYFCASSPPGGLETQYFGPGTRLLVL.

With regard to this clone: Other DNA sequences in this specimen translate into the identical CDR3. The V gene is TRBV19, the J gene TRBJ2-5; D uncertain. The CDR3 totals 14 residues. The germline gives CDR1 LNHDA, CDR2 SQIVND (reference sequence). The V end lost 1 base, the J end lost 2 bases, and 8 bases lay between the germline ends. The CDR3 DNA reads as TGTGCCAGTAGTATAGGAGGCAGACAAGAGACCCAGTACTTC. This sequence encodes CASSIGGRQETQYF.

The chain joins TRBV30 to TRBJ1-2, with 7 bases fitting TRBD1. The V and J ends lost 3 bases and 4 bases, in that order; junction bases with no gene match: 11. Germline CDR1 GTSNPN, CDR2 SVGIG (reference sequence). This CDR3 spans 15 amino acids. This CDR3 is CAWRARQGISYGYTF. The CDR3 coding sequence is TGTGCCTGGAGAGCCAGACAGGGAATTAGCTATGGCTACACCTTC.

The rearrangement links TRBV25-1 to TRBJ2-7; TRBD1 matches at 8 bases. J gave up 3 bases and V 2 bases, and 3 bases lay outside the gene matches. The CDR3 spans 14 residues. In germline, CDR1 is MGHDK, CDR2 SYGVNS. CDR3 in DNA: TGTGCCAGCAGTGAAATCACAGGGGGCTACGAGCAGTACTTC. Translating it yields CASSEITGGYEQYF.

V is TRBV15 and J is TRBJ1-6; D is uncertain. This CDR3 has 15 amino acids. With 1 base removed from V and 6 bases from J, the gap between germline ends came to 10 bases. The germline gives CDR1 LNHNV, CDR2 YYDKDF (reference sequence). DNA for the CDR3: TGTGCCACCAGCAGAGGGAAAGGGAGTAATTCACCCCTCCACTTT. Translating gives CATSRGKGSNSPLHF.

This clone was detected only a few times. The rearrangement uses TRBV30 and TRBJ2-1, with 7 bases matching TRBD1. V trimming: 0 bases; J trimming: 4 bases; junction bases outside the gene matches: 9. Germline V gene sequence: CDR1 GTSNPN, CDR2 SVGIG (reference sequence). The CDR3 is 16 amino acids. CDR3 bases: TGTGCCTGGAGTGTGGGAGTGAGGGGGCGATACAATGAGCAGTTCTTC. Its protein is CAWSVGVRGRYNEQFF.

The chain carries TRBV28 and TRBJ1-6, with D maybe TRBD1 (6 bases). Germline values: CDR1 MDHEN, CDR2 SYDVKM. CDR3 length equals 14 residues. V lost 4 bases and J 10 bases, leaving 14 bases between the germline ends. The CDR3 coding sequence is TGTGCCAGCAGTTCTCAGGGGAGTGACTCACCCCTCCACTTT. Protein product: CASSSQGSDSPLHF.

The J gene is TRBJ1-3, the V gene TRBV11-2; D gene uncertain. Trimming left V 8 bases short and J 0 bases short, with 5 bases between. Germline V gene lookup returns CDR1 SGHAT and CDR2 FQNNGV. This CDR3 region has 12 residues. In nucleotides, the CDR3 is TGTGCCAGCTTCTCCTCTGGAAACACCATATATTTT. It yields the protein CASFSSGNTIYF.